The clone carrying this TCR beta chain was seen once. The antigen is not known. With 60 Vbeta and 13 Jbeta primers, the PCR was carried out. Profiled with immunoSEQ multiplex PCR; TCRdb holds only in-frame clones, not every one. This table has fewer than 150,000 clones, around 80% appearing once. The source of the sample is a study of cytomegalovirus exposure and HLA in healthy donors. Study as a whole: Among about 400 genotyped donors, around 80% fell in the Caucasian-associated ancestry cluster. Study-level points and caveats: Previous analysis showed most TCR beta V segments were productive about 90% or about 30% of the time. Later on, an analysis tied some 17,000 TCR beta sequences to HLA alleles at 0.05 false discovery rate.

The sequence was collected from a man aged 40-49 years in good health and CMV-seropositive. Sequenced material: PBMCs.

CDR3 sequence (DNA): TGTGCCAGCAGATTTTCCGGGACTACCACAGATACGCAGTATTTT. Protein sequence: CASRFSGTTTDTQYF. The chain recombines TRBV2 with TRBJ2-3, with TRBD2 matching over 7 bases. The CDR3 totals 15 residues. Germline CDR1 is SNHLY and CDR2 is FYNNEI. The ends lost 6 bases at V and 2 bases at J; junction bases unmatched: 8.